These T cell receptor beta chains were read from a single sample in a study of T-cell reconstitution after alpha-beta-depleted transplantation in children. MiXCR was run by TCRdb on the PCR reads, yielding one entry per CDR3 protein. The data show roughly 590,000 distinct CDR3 sequences, approximately 16% seen once. The starting material was PBMCs from the stem cell graft donor, obtained from the stem cell graft. All receptors come from a human donor who donated a stem cell graft to a child with acute myeloid leukemia. Each CDR3 is given with its conserved first and last residue. The D gene is left open where the match is weak. Clone size, where shown, is once, few, many, or a class for clones that have expanded.

clone_size cdr3_length j_call v_call d_call cdr3_nt cdr3_aa
. 16 TRBJ2-3 TRBV29-1 . TGCAGCGTTGAATTCGGCGGGGGCACACACACAGATACGCAGTATTTT CSVEFGGGTHTDTQYF
many 12 TRBJ2-5 TRBV7-2 . TGTGCCAGCAGCTCAGAACGGGGGACCCAGTACTTC CASSSERGTQYF
many 13 TRBJ2-3 TRBV6-5 TRBD1 TGTGCCAGACCGGGACAGCCCACAGATACGCAGTATTTT CARPGQPTDTQYF
many 14 TRBJ1-5 TRBV20-1 TRBD1 TGCAGTGCTAGTAAGGGGGCAAGCAATCAGCCCCAGCATTTT CSASKGASNQPQHF
many 19 TRBJ2-1 TRBV11-2 TRBD2 TGTGCCAGCAGCCCCCGGGGGGGTTCTCCACTAGTAGTCTACAATGAGCAGTTCTTC CASSPRGGSPLVVYNEQFF
few 15 TRBJ1-1 TRBV20-1 . TGCAGTGCTAGTCAGGGGAAATTTATGAACACTGAAGCTTTCTTT CSASQGKFMNTEAFF
. 14 TRBJ2-2 TRBV7-9 TRBD1 TGTGCCGGATCGGACAGGCAGAACACCGGGGAGCTGTTTTTT CAGSDRQNTGELFF
many 15 TRBJ1-2 TRBV29-1 TRBD1 TGCAGCGCCTCCTACATCCAGGGGGCACGGTATGGCTACACCTTC CSASYIQGARYGYTF
few 17 TRBJ2-3 TRBV10-3 . TGTGCCATCAGTGTCCTTAAACAGGGATGGGGCACAGATACGCAGTATTTT CAISVLKQGWGTDTQYF
many 15 TRBJ2-5 TRBV20-1 . TGCAGTGCTAGCCGCCGGGGTGGGGGTAAAAAGACCCAGTACTTC CSASRRGGGKKTQYF
few 14 TRBJ2-7 TRBV20-1 . TGCAGTGCTTTTAACCGGGACACCACCTACGAGCAGTACTTC CSAFNRDTTYEQYF